These T cell receptor beta chains were read from a single sample in a study of blood T cell repertoires in COVID-19. Clones were sequenced by immunoSEQ multiplex PCR, and TCRdb holds only the in-frame ones, with some missing. The repertoire holds a few hundred thousand clones, with approximately 88% as singletons. Sequencing used PBMCs or T cells enriched from blood (not recorded which). These TCRs come from a woman between 18 and 29 years old who had recovered from COVID-19. The CDR3 runs from the conserved cysteine through the conserved F or W. D genes are given only for firm matches. Expanded clones get a size class; other rows say once, few or many, or leave the size out.

TRBJ1-1,TRBV19,TRBD1,-,CASSITGGGEAFF,TGTGCCAGTAGTATCACAGGGGGAGGTGAAGCTTTCTTT
TRBJ1-5,TRBV6-5,-,-,CASTERHYSNQPQHF,TGTGCCAGCACCGAGCGGCATTATAGCAATCAGCCCCAGCATTTT
TRBJ1-5,TRBV6-1,-,-,CASSDRVAYGNQPQHF,TGTGCCAGCAGTGACCGGGTTGCGTATGGCAATCAGCCCCAGCATTTT
TRBJ2-4,TRBV25-1,TRBD1,-,CASSENRGPSAKNIQYF,TGTGCCAGCAGTGAGAACAGGGGCCCTAGTGCCAAAAACATTCAGTACTTC
TRBJ1-3,TRBV18,-,-,CASSPLPGQSSGNTIYF,TGTGCCAGCTCACCGCTACCGGGACAAAGCTCTGGAAACACCATATATTTT
TRBJ2-5,TRBV24-1,TRBD1,-,CATSDTRGRETQYF,TGTGCCACCAGTGATACCAGGGGGCGAGAGACCCAGTACTTC
TRBJ2-7,TRBV11-2,TRBD2,-,CASSPSGGSSYEQYF,TGTGCCAGCAGCCCCTCGGGGGGTTCCTCCTACGAGCAGTACTTC
TRBJ1-2,TRBV7-6,TRBD1,-,CASSVGQGYGYTF,TGTGCCAGCAGCGTGGGACAGGGGTATGGCTACACCTTC
TRBJ2-1,TRBV7-3,TRBD2,-,CASSLNSPGLKYNEQFF,TGTGCCAGCAGCTTAAATTCCCCGGGACTAAAGTACAATGAGCAGTTCTTC
TRBJ2-7,TRBV28,-,few,CASRFDRTSYEQYF,TGTGCCAGCAGATTTGACAGGACTTCCTACGAGCAGTACTTC
TRBJ2-1,TRBV7-3,-,-,CASSLGRTNEQFF,TGTGCCAGCAGCTTGGGCCGAACCAATGAGCAGTTCTTC
TRBJ1-2,TRBV6-5,TRBD1,-,CASSPPGQGYYGYTF,TGTGCCAGCAGTCCCCCGGGACAGGGGTACTATGGCTACACCTTC
TRBJ2-2,TRBV7-2,TRBD2,-,CASSPLAGANTGELFF,TGTGCCAGCAGCCCGCTAGCGGGGGCGAACACCGGGGAGCTGTTTTTT
TRBJ1-1,TRBV30,-,-,CAWTQGLRDTEAFF,TGTGCCTGGACCCAGGGACTCCGTGACACTGAAGCTTTCTTT
TRBJ1-6,TRBV27,TRBD1,-,CASSIRGPNSPLHF,TGTGCCAGCAGTATAAGGGGGCCTAATTCACCCCTCCACTTT
TRBJ1-1,TRBV28,TRBD1,-,CASSLSPGQGGADSTEAFF,TGTGCCAGCAGTTTATCCCCCGGACAGGGTGGGGCGGATAGCACTGAAGCTTTCTTT
TRBJ1-5,TRBV28,-,-,CASSLLRGNQPQHF,TGTGCCAGCAGTTTGCTCCGGGGCAATCAGCCCCAGCATTTT
TRBJ2-3,TRBV7-2,TRBD2,-,CASSFGGYTDTQYF,TGTGCCAGCAGCTTCGGGGGGTACACAGATACGCAGTATTTT
TRBJ1-6,TRBV2,-,few,CASRKENSPLHF,TGTGCCAGCCGGAAGGAGAATTCACCCCTCCACTTT
TRBJ2-7,TRBV15,-,-,CATSREGPGLAYEQYF,TGTGCCACCAGCAGAGAGGGACCGGGACTCGCCTACGAGCAGTACTTC
TRBJ2-2,TRBV5-1,TRBD1,-,CASSPRTGQMGAGELFF,TGCGCCAGCAGCCCGAGGACAGGGCAAATGGGGGCCGGGGAGCTGTTTTTT
TRBJ1-1,TRBV7-3,-,-,CASSRTENTEAFF,TGTGCCAGCAGCCGGACAGAAAACACTGAAGCTTTCTTT
TRBJ1-2,TRBV3-1/TRBV3-2,-,-,CASSRSYGYTF,TGTGCCAGCAGCCGGAGTTATGGCTACACCTTC
TRBJ1-6,TRBV3-1/TRBV3-2,TRBD1,-,CASSGIGTGSERSPLHF,TGTGCCAGCAGCGGGATAGGGACAGGTAGCGAACGTTCACCCCTCCACTTT
TRBJ1-3,TRBV4-1,-,-,CASSQDHNRADGNTIYF,TGCGCCAGCAGCCAAGATCACAACAGGGCAGATGGAAACACCATATATTTT
TRBJ2-7,TRBV19,TRBD1,-,CASSSARDSSYEQYF,TGTGCCAGTAGTTCTGCCCGGGACAGTTCCTACGAGCAATACTTC
TRBJ2-5,TRBV24-1,TRBD1,-,CATSDVTSPGGETQYF,TGTGCCACCAGTGATGTGACTTCCCCAGGGGGAGAGACCCAGTACTTC
TRBJ1-6,TRBV11-2,TRBD1,-,CASSFQGERSPLHF,TGTGCCAGCAGCTTTCAGGGGGAAAGATCACCCCTCCACTTT
TRBJ1-6,TRBV18,-,-,CASSPQMGADNSPLHF,TGTGCCAGCTCACCACAGATGGGGGCTGATAATTCACCCCTCCACTTT
TRBJ2-1,TRBV7-2,TRBD2,once,CASSFSGGSHNEQFF,TGTGCCAGCAGCTTTAGCGGGGGGTCGCACAATGAGCAGTTCTTC
TRBJ1-1,TRBV24-1,-,-,CATSDPNTGNTEAFF,TGTGCCACCAGTGACCCGAATACAGGGAACACTGAAGCTTTCTTT
TRBJ1-1,TRBV7-9,TRBD1,-,CASSLRGQGWSGVTEAFF,TGTGCCAGCAGCTTAAGGGGACAGGGGTGGTCGGGAGTCACTGAAGCTTTCTTT
TRBJ2-7,TRBV10-3,-,-,CATRFGGSNTYEQYF,TGTGCCACCAGGTTTGGGGGGAGTAACACCTACGAGCAGTACTTC
TRBJ2-5,TRBV9,-,-,CASSVAGPQETQYF,TGTGCCAGCAGCGTAGCAGGGCCCCAAGAGACCCAGTACTTC
TRBJ1-1,TRBV7-3,TRBD1,-,CASSLTPPGQGRDTEAFF,TGTGCCAGCAGCTTAACCCCCCCCGGACAGGGAAGAGACACTGAAGCTTTCTTT
TRBJ1-5,TRBV28,-,-,CASSLGGGANQPQHF,TGTGCCAGCAGTCTCGGAGGGGGGGCTAATCAGCCCCAGCATTTT
TRBJ2-6,TRBV5-4,-,-,CASSLALAGANVLTF,TGTGCCAGCAGCTTGGCCTTAGCTGGGGCCAACGTCCTGACTTTC
TRBJ2-2,TRBV7-2,TRBD1,once,CASSLRTGNTGELFF,TGTGCCAGCAGCCTACGGACAGGGAACACCGGGGAGCTGTTTTTT
TRBJ2-2,TRBV9,TRBD1,-,CASSAGTALTGELFF,TGTGCCAGCAGCGCCGGGACAGCATTAACCGGGGAGCTGTTTTTT
TRBJ2-7,TRBV2,TRBD2,-,CASIGTSGFSSEQYF,TGTGCCAGCATTGGGACTAGCGGATTCTCATCCGAGCAGTACTTC
TRBJ1-3,TRBV5-1,-,-,CASSLVPQDYSGNTIYF,TGCGCCAGCAGCTTGGTCCCACAGGATTACTCTGGAAACACCATATATTTT
TRBJ1-1,TRBV3-1/TRBV3-2,-,-,CASSQTRNEAFF,TGTGCCAGCAGCCAAACCAGGAATGAAGCTTTCTTT
TRBJ2-7,TRBV28,-,-,CASSEQDLSYEQYF,TGTGCCAGCAGTGAGCAGGACTTATCCTACGAGCAGTACTTC
TRBJ1-2,TRBV2,-,-,CASDSGTANYGYTF,TGTGCCAGCGATAGCGGGACGGCTAACTATGGCTACACCTTC
TRBJ2-7,TRBV4-2,-,-,CASSQDRVRKVSYEQYF,TGTGCCAGCAGCCAAGATCGGGTCCGGAAGGTTTCCTACGAGCAGTACTTC
TRBJ1-2,TRBV2,TRBD1,-,CASSVPGQGSYGYTF,TGTGCCAGCAGTGTCCCGGGACAGGGTTCCTACGGCTACACCTTC
TRBJ1-2,TRBV7-2,TRBD1,-,CASSLAQGAQGYGYTF,TGTGCCAGCAGCTTAGCACAGGGGGCGCAGGGCTATGGCTACACCTTC
TRBJ2-2,TRBV5-5,-,-,CASSPYWLGAANTGELFF,TGTGCCAGCAGCCCCTATTGGCTAGGGGCGGCGAACACCGGGGAGCTGTTTTTT
TRBJ2-2,TRBV20-1,-,-,CSASWGVANTGELFF,TGCAGTGCTAGTTGGGGGGTCGCGAACACCGGGGAGCTGTTTTTT
TRBJ2-7,TRBV19,-,once,CASSLEGTSSYEQYF,TGTGCCAGTAGCCTTGAGGGTACCTCCTCCTACGAGCAGTACTTC